This T cell receptor (beta chain) was obtained from a study of Tregs in tolerant kidney transplant recipients. The assay was immunoSEQ multiplex PCR, and TCRdb's table has in-frame clones only and misses some. The sample carries about 94,000 clones, roughly 93% recorded once. To note about this clone: This sample also contains other DNA sequences that code for the same CDR3.

CD4+CD25+CD127- Tregs, CD4+CD25- non-Tregs, CD4 and CD8 cells were sorted. The CDR3 sequence is 14 residues long. The germline gives CDR1 SGHTA, CDR2 FQGNSA. V was shortened by 5 bases and J by 5 bases, with 10 bases between the two germline ends. The sample here was CD4+ T cells from blood, taken before the transplant. V usage is TRBV7-2 and J usage is TRBJ1-6, with unresolved D. This TCR was recovered from a human donor who received a combined kidney and bone marrow transplant. The CDR3 DNA reads as TGTGCCAGCAGCCCCGGGAGGAATAATTCACCCCTCCACTTT. Protein product: CASSPGRNNSPLHF.